Here is one T cell receptor beta chain with its context. This clonotype was seen only a few times. Its antigen has not been determined. No much larger clonotype is one base removed from it; base qualities were not supplied. Based on the germline V gene, the CDR1 and CDR2 sequences are SGHTA and FQGNSA. Reading from cysteine to phenylalanine, the CDR3 counts 17 amino acids. The entry retains the CDR3 DNA only, 51 bases that are in frame from base 1. Trimming removed 5 bases from V and 3 bases from J; the gene matches leave 8 bases unexplained. TCR cDNA was synthesized by 5'RACE template switching, through which a universal primer site and unique molecular identifiers were introduced. Priming of cDNA synthesis was performed from both the TCR alpha and TCR beta constant segments. Two PCR steps were used to amplify libraries, with sample barcodes and sequencing adapters being added in the second step. Libraries were sequenced on Illumina HiSeq 2500 (2x100 bp) or NovaSeq (2x150 bp). The paper's processing steps were these. MIGEC handled demultiplexing of reads and collapsing into UMI consensus sequences, while MiXCR performed V(D)J alignment. Vaccine-responding clonotypes were defined with edgeR using replicate PBMC samples, requiring FDR below 0.01 and a log2 fold change above 5 up to day 15. Bulk clonotypes were assigned CD4 or CD8 identity according to which sequenced CD4 or CD8 repertoire held them at higher abundance. Using fastp trimming at Q25 and MiXCR clonotype assembly, TCRdb reanalyzed the public sequencing data and kept in-frame beta chains. Merged by CDR3 protein, the rows form single entries marked with the most common genes and DNA. Clone size and V and J calls follow TCRdb, not the original study. Here the sample has 200,000 to 300,000 distinct CDR3 sequences; less than 7.5% occur a single time. The ten largest clones represent about 0.95% of the sample.

The sample belongs to a study of T cells after yellow fever vaccination (dated by TCRdb to about 2019). Broadly, across the study: Libraries from fractions with low cell numbers were prepared with the SMART-Seq v4 Ultra Low Input RNA kit. To track T-cell clones before and after primary and booster YFV17D yellow fever vaccination, bulk TCR alpha and beta repertoires were sequenced longitudinally. Two healthy male donors, one aged 18 to 30 and one aged 30 to 39 years, were included in the cohort. Bulk PBMC replicates and cell subsets were isolated from blood drawn at multiple timepoints before and after both primary and secondary immunization. The paper as a whole reports these results and caveats: Only two donors were included in the study, so the extent to which the findings can be generalized is limited. After the booster, most clones that had expanded after primary vaccination were detected again (around 96% of CD4 and 88% of CD8), suggesting broad maintenance of memory. FACS-sorted repertoires could contain abundant contaminating clonotypes from the bulk population, so computational filtering was required. Compared with the primary T-cell response, the secondary T-cell response was weaker but faster, peaking on day 5 rather than day 15. A small share of clonotypes was detected in both CD4 and CD8 compartments, with the overlap likely arising from convergent recombination.

The label giving this sample's treatment or condition can be read as: live attenuated yellow fever vaccine strain. PBMCs were isolated from peripheral blood using a standard Ficoll-Paque protocol. CD4 and CD8 T-cell fractions were isolated with Dynabeads CD4 and CD8 positive selection kits. TriZol was used to extract RNA from bulk PBMCs, from CD4 and CD8 fractions, and from dextramer-positive and dextramer-negative fractions. This sequence uses TRBV7-2 and TRBJ2-2, and 11 junctional nucleotides match TRBD2. The sequence was collected from a man aged 30 to 39 who received the YFV17D yellow fever vaccine. The sequencing used CD4+ T cells sorted from PBMCs, collected on the day of the yellow fever booster vaccination. The CDR3 corresponds to CASSPTTSGRHTGELFF. The DNA sequence is TGTGCCAGCAGCCCCACAACTAGCGGGAGACACACCGGGGAGCTGTTTTTT.